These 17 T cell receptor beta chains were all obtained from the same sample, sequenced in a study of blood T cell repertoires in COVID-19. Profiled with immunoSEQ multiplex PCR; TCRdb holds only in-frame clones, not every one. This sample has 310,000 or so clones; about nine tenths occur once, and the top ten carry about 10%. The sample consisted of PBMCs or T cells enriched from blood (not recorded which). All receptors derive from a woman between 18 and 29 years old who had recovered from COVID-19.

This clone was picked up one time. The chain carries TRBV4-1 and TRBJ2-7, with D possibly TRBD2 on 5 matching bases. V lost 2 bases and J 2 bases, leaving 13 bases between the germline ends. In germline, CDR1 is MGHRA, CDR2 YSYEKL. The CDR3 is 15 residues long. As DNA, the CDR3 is TGCGCCAGCAGCCAATCGGGCGGGCGCACCTACGAGCAGTACTTC. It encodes CASSQSGGRTYEQYF.

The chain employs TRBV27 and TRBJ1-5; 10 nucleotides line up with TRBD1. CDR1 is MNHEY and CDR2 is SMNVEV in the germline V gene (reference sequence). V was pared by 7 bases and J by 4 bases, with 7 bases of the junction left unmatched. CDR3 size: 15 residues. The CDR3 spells CASKPGQGPNQPQHF. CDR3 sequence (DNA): TGTGCCAGCAAGCCGGGACAGGGGCCTAATCAGCCCCAGCATTTT.

The CDR3 sequence is CASSLSDNPLPYGYTF. CDR3 sequence (DNA): TGTGCCAGCAGCCTATCGGACAACCCACTACCCTATGGCTACACCTTC. The V call is TRBV28, the J call TRBJ1-2; maybe TRBD1 (5 bases). The CDR3 contains 16 residues. V was trimmed by 6 bases and J by 4 bases, leaving 21 bases between them. CDR1 and CDR2 (germline): MDHEN, SYDVKM.

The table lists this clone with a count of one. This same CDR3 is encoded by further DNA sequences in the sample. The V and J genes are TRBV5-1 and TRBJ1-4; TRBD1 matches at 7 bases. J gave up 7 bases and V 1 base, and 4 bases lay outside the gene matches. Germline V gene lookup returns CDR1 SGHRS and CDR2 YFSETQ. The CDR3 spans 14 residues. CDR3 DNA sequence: TGCGCCAGCAGCTTGCGACAGGGAGGTGAAAAACTGTTTTTT. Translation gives CASSLRQGGEKLFF. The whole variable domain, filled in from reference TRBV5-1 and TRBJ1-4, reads KAGVTQTPRYLIKTRGQQVTLSCSPISGHRSVSWYQQTPGQGLQFLFEYFSETQRNKGNFPGRFSGRQFSNSRSEMNVSTLELGDSALYLCASSLRQGGEKLFFGSGTQLSVL.

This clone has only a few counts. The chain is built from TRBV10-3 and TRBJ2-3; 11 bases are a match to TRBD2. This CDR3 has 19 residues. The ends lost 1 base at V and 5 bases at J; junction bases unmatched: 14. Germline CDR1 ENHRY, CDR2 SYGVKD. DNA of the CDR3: TGTGCCATCAGTGAGTATAGTAGCGGGGGGGGCGGCGCACGAGATACGCAGTATTTT. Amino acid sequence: CAISEYSSGGGGARDTQYF.

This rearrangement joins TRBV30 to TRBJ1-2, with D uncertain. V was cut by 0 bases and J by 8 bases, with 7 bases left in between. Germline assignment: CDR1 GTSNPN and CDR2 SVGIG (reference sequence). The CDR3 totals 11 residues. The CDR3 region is CAWSVSSGYTF. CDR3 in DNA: TGTGCCTGGAGTGTGAGTAGCGGCTACACCTTC.

The CDR3 spells CASNPSPLASYNEQFF. CDR3 sequence (DNA): TGCGCCAGCAATCCTTCTCCACTAGCATCCTACAATGAGCAGTTCTTC. This sequence joins TRBV5-1 and TRBJ2-1; D may be TRBD2 (6 bases). The germline V gene has CDR1 SGHRS and CDR2 YFSETQ. The germline V and J ends were trimmed by 6 bases and 1 base, with 17 bases remaining between them. This CDR3 region has 16 residues.

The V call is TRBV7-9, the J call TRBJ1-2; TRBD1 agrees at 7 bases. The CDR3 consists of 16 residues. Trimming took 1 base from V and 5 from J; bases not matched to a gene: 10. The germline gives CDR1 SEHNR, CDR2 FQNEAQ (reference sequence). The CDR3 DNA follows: TGTGCCAGCAGCTTAGATGCACAGGGGATGCGGTATGGCTACACCTTC. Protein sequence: CASSLDAQGMRYGYTF.

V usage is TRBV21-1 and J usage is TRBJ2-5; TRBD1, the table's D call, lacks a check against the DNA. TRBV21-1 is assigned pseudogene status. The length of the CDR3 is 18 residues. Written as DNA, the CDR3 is TGTGCCAGCAGCAAACGTGGGAACCAGGGACAGGGCCAAGAGACCCAGTACTTC. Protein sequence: CASSKRGNQGQGQETQYF.

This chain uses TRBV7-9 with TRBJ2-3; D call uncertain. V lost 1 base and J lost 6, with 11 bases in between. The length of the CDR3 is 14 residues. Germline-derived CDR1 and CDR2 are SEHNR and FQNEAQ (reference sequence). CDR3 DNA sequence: TGTGCCAGCAGCTTAGAAGAGTTCTTTGATACGCAGTATTTT. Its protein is CASSLEEFFDTQYF.

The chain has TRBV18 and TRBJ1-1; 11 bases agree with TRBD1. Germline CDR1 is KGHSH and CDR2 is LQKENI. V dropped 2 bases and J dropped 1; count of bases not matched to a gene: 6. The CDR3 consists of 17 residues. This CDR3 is CASSPWYGQGANTEAFF. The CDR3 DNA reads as TGTGCCAGCTCACCATGGTACGGACAGGGGGCGAACACTGAAGCTTTCTTT.

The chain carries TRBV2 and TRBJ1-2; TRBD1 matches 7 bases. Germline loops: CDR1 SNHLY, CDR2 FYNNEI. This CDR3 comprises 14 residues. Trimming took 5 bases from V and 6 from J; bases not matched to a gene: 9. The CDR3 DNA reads TGTGCCAGCAGTCCTTCAACAGGGGACGATGGCTACACCTTC. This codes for CASSPSTGDDGYTF.

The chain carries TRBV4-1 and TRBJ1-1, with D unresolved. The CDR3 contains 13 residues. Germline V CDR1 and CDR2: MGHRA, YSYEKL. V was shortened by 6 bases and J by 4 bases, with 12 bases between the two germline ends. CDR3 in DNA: TGCGCCAGCAGGCCTCCTGAGGGCACTGAAGCTTTCTTT. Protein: CASRPPEGTEAFF.

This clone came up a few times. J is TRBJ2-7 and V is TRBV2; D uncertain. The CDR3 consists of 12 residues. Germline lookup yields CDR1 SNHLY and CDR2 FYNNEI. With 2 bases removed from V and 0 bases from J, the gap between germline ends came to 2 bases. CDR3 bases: TGTGCCAGCAGTGAACGCTCCTACGAGCAGTACTTC. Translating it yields CASSERSYEQYF.

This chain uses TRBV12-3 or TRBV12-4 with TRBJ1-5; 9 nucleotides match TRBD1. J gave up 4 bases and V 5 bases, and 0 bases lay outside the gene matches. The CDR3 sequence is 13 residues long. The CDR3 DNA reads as TGTGCCAGCAGTGACAGGGGGAATCAGCCCCAGCATTTT. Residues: CASSDRGNQPQHF.

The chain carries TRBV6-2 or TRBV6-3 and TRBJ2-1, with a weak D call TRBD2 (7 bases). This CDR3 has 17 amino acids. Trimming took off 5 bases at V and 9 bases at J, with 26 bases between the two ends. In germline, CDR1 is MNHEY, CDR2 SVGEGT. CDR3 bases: TGTGCCAGCAGTATCTTAGCGTACGGGGGGCCAAGGGGTGAGCAGTTCTTC. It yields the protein CASSILAYGGPRGEQFF.

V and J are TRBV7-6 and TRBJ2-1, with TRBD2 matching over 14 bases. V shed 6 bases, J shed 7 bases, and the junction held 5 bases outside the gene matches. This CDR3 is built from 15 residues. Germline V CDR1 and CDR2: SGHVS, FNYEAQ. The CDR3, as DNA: TGTGCCAGCAGAAAGACTAGCGGGGGGGCAAATGAGCAGTTCTTC. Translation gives CASRKTSGGANEQFF.